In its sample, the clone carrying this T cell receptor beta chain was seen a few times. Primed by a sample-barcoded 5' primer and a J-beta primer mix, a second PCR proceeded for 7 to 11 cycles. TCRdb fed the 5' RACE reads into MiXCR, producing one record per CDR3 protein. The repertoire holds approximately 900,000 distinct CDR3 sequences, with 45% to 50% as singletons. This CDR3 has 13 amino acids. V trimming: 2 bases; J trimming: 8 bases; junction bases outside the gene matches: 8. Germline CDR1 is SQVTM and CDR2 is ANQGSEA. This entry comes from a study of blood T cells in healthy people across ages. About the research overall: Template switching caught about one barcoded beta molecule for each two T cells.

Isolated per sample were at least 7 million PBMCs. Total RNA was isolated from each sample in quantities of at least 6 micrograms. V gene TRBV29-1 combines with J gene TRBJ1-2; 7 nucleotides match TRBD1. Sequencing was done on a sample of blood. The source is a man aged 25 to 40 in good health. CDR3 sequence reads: CSVERGLAEGYTF. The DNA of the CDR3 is TGCAGCGTTGAAAGGGGGCTCGCAGAGGGCTACACCTTC.